What follows are 16 T cell receptor beta chains derived from one specimen sequenced in a study of cytomegalovirus exposure and HLA in healthy donors. Vbeta (60) and Jbeta (13) primers were used in the PCR. Profiling relied on immunoSEQ multiplex PCR, and the TCRdb table lists in-frame clones only, not all of them. This sample yields around 160,000 clones, of which under 85% are seen a single time; less than 8% belongs to the top ten. Sequences were obtained from PBMCs. The receptors derive from a woman aged 40-49 years in good health and CMV-seropositive.

This chain uses TRBV2 with TRBJ1-2, with D perhaps TRBD1 (6 bases). Germline V gene sequence: CDR1 SNHLY, CDR2 FYNNEI. This CDR3 contains 14 residues. Trimming removed 7 bases from V and 0 bases from J, with 12 bases in between. The DNA for the CDR3 is TGTGCCAGCAAGGGGACACTCACTAACTATGGCTACACCTTC. Amino acid sequence: CASKGTLTNYGYTF.

The chain has TRBV28 and TRBJ2-7, with TRBD1 identical over 7 bases. The junction had 4 bases not matched to a gene; V was cut back by 5 bases and J by 6 bases. The CDR3 is 12 residues long. Germline CDR1 and CDR2: MDHEN and SYDVKM. The CDR3 nucleotides read TGTGCCAGCAGTCCGACAGGGTGCGAGCAGTACTTC. It yields the protein CASSPTGCEQYF. The full variable domain, with the rest looked up from reference TRBV28 and TRBJ2-7, is DVKVTQSSRYLVKRTGEKVFLECVQDMDHENMFWYRQDPGLGLRLIYFSYDVKMKEKGDIPEGYSVSREKKERFSLILESASTNQTSMYLCASSPTGCEQYFGPGTRLTVT.

As to this clone: Sequence at one end of the junction differs from germline and may be a read error. The genes are TRBV6-5 and TRBJ2-7, with TRBD2 identical over 13 bases. The CDR3 runs 14 residues. Germline CDR1 reads MNHEY; CDR2 reads SVGAGI. CDR3 sequence reads: CATRTSGGPYEQHF. For the CDR3, the DNA is TGTGCCACAAGGACTAGCGGGGGTCCCTACGAGCAGCACTTC.

Concerning this clone: Its ends do not fully match the called genes, so a read error is possible. The same CDR3 arises from other DNA sequences in this sample as well. This chain links TRBV30 with TRBJ1-4; no firm D call. CDR3 length: 14 amino acids. The germline V gene has CDR1 GTSNPN and CDR2 SVGIG (reference sequence). As DNA, the CDR3 is TGTGCCTGGGGCCACTATTTTCCTAATGAAAAGCTGTTTTTT. Translating gives CAWGHYFPNEKLFF.

This clone was observed a few times. The gene calls are TRBV6-1 and TRBJ1-1, with 10 bases aligning to TRBD1. Germline V gene sequence: CDR1 MNHNS, CDR2 SASEGT. The CDR3 is 19 residues long. With 3 bases clipped from V and 7 bases from J, the junction kept 20 bases outside the gene matches. The CDR3 protein is CASSDFVARRQGAQHEAFF. The CDR3 DNA follows: TGTGCCAGCAGTGACTTTGTTGCGCGGAGACAGGGGGCCCAGCATGAAGCTTTCTTT.

The genes are TRBV19 and TRBJ1-5; 7 nucleotides agree with TRBD1. This CDR3 comprises 18 residues. CDR1 and CDR2 (germline): LNHDA, SQIVND (reference sequence). V shed 3 bases and J 3 bases; nucleotides not matched to a gene: 14. CDR3 loop: CASSIKGLGGTDNQPQHF. CDR3 nucleotides: TGTGCCAGTAGTATTAAGGGGCTGGGCGGGACAGACAATCAGCCCCAGCATTTT.

In its sample, this clone was seen a few times. V gene TRBV6-1 combines with J gene TRBJ1-2, with D unclear. Germline V gene sequence: CDR1 MNHNS, CDR2 SASEGT. Deletions cut 8 bases from V and 8 bases from J, with 12 bases between. There are 11 residues in the CDR3. DNA of the CDR3: TGTGCCAGCGGAAGTGCGGGGGGCTACACCTTC. Its translation: CASGSAGGYTF.

The chain combines TRBV7-3 with TRBJ2-1; D gene ambiguous. The CDR3 has 13 amino acids. Germline CDR1 SGHTA, CDR2 FQGTGA. With 5 bases removed from V and 10 bases from J, the gap between germline ends came to 15 bases. The CDR3 here is CASSPYIGGEQFF. The CDR3, as DNA: TGTGCCAGCAGCCCGTACATAGGCGGAGAGCAGTTCTTC. The full variable domain, with the rest looked up from reference TRBV7-3 and TRBJ2-1, is GAGVSQTPSNKVTEKGKYVELRCDPISGHTALYWYRQSLGQGPEFLIYFQGTGAADDSGLPNDRFFAVRPEGSVSTLKIQRTERGDSAVYLCASSPYIGGEQFFGPGTRLTVL.

V gene TRBV28 combines with J gene TRBJ2-3, with D maybe TRBD2 (6 bases). Germline lookup yields CDR1 MDHEN and CDR2 SYDVKM. The CDR3 runs to 12 residues. Trimming shortened V by 7 bases and J by 8 bases, and 13 bases separated the two germline ends. CDR3 amino acids: CASNGAGGTQYF. CDR3 in DNA: TGTGCCAGCAATGGCGCCGGGGGTACGCAGTATTTT.

The gene calls are TRBV4-1 and TRBJ2-3; 9 positions match TRBD2. The CDR3 contains 17 residues. Per germline, CDR1 MGHRA and CDR2 YSYEKL. J lost 5 bases, V lost 4 bases, and 13 bases had no gene match. The CDR3 loop reads CASSPGLAEDLGDTQYF. The CDR3 DNA reads as TGCGCCAGCAGCCCGGGACTAGCAGAAGATTTAGGAGATACGCAGTATTTT.

The gene calls are TRBV4-1 and TRBJ2-7, with D possibly TRBD1 on 6 matching bases. The CDR3 is 14 residues long. The germline CDR1 and CDR2 sequences are MGHRA and YSYEKL. V was cut by 4 bases and J by 4 bases, with 14 bases left in between. The CDR3 is CASSPEGGIYEQYF. The CDR3 nucleotides read TGCGCCAGCAGCCCGGAAGGGGGTATATACGAGCAGTACTTC.

The chain has TRBV7-3 and TRBJ2-2; 7 bases agree with TRBD1. Germline V CDR1 and CDR2: SGHTA, FQGTGA. There are 19 residues in the CDR3. The ends lost 0 bases at V and 2 bases at J; junction bases unmatched: 12. The CDR3: CASSLTLQGPDFNTGELFF. CDR3 sequence (DNA): TGTGCCAGCAGCTTAACGTTACAGGGGCCCGACTTCAACACCGGGGAGCTGTTTTTT.

V is TRBV6-1 and J is TRBJ2-1, with 10 bases fitting TRBD1. The germline gives CDR1 MNHNS, CDR2 SASEGT. The junction had 10 bases not matched to a gene; V was cut back by 6 bases and J by 8 bases. The CDR3 is made up of 15 amino acids. Written as DNA, the CDR3 is TGTGCCAGCAGCGAGCCGGGACAGGGGATCCATGAGCAGTTCTTC. Its translation is CASSEPGQGIHEQFF.

This rearrangement joins TRBV6-6 to TRBJ2-1; TRBD2 aligns across 9 bases. V lost 6 bases, J lost 5 bases, and 5 bases stayed unmatched. CDR3 length: 14 residues. Germline assignment: CDR1 MNHNY and CDR2 SVGAGI (reference sequence). CDR3 bases: TGTGCCAGCAGGCCGGGACTAGCCCACAATGAGCAGTTCTTC. It specifies CASRPGLAHNEQFF.

The CDR3 DNA reads TGTGCCAGCAGCTTAGGACTAGGGGACCAGAGTACCCAGTACTTC. It codes for CASSLGLGDQSTQYF. This chain links TRBV11-2 with TRBJ2-7; perhaps TRBD2 as D (6 bases). The V end was cut by 1 base, the J end by 10 bases, with 20 bases between. Germline CDR1 and CDR2: SGHAT and FQNNGV. The CDR3 runs to 15 residues.

This clone was picked up one time. V gene TRBV9 combines with J gene TRBJ1-3, with D hard to call. CDR3 size: 16 residues. The germline V gene has CDR1 SGDLS and CDR2 YYNGEE. V gave up 3 bases and J gave up 4 bases, with 17 bases separating them. CDR3 DNA: TGTGCCAGCAGCGCGGCGGGCAGTATCTCCGGAAACACCATATATTTT. As protein: CASSAAGSISGNTIYF.